The next 10 T cell receptor beta chains were all read from a single sample in a study of T cell responses to AZD1222 COVID-19 vaccine (dated by TCRdb to the early 2020s). Reading the label with the study, this specimen's time point is: about 28 days (+/-7) after the second vaccine dose. Library preparation employed the immunoSEQ multiplex PCR assay. Entries here come from immuneACCESS through TCRdb and include only in-frame sequences with V and J called. Some clones fail to appear in such tables; in the studies checked, an unresolved V gene covers under half of the shortfall, and the cause of the remainder is unknown. The sample has roughly 150,000 clones on record, 92% of them singletons. Roughly 10% of the sample is held by the ten biggest clonotypes. Sample: peripheral blood, taken 28 days after the second AZD1222 dose. Receptor source: an adult who received the AZD1222 COVID-19 vaccine.

The chain uses TRBV5-1 and TRBJ2-5; 7 bases agree with TRBD2. Trimming at V came to 1 base and at J to 5 bases, leaving 11 bases not matched to a gene. This CDR3 has 16 residues. Germline-derived CDR1 and CDR2 are SGHRS and YFSETQ. Here the CDR3 reads CASSLIPPAGGETQYF. The CDR3 DNA follows: TGCGCCAGCAGCTTGATCCCTCCGGCCGGGGGGGAGACCCAGTACTTC.

V gene TRBV7-2 combines with J gene TRBJ1-3; no definite D call. CDR3 length equals 13 residues. The germline gives CDR1 SGHTA, CDR2 FQGNSA. V shed 8 bases and J shed 0 bases, with 8 bases lying between them. CDR3 sequence (DNA): TGTGCCAGCGGGAGGCCCTCTGGAAACACCATATATTTT. This codes for CASGRPSGNTIYF.

The chain has TRBV19 and TRBJ1-4, with D unresolved. From germline, CDR1 is LNHDA and CDR2 SQIVND (reference sequence). The CDR3 sequence is 15 residues long. The germline V and J ends were trimmed by 5 bases and 10 bases, with 20 bases remaining between them. CDR3: CASSLGDGPEAKLFF. CDR3 nucleotide sequence: TGTGCCAGTAGTCTCGGCGATGGGCCAGAGGCAAAACTGTTTTTT.

This sequence joins TRBV2 and TRBJ1-1, with D unresolved. Per the germline V gene, CDR1 is SNHLY and CDR2 is FYNNEI. CDR3 length: 13 amino acids. V was trimmed by 3 bases and J by 1 base, leaving 6 bases between them. In DNA form, the CDR3 reads TGTGCCAGCAGTGACACTGGGAACACTGAAGCTTTCTTT. Protein sequence: CASSDTGNTEAFF.

The chain employs TRBV9 and TRBJ2-3; TRBD1 is a possible D gene (5 bases). The CDR3 totals 17 residues. CDR1 and CDR2 (germline): SGDLS, YYNGEE. Trimming pared 0 bases from V and 4 bases from J, leaving 18 bases between. The CDR3 region has the DNA TGTGCCAGCAGCGTAGCCCAGACAGTTTTTGACGCAGATACGCAGTATTTT. Amino acids: CASSVAQTVFDADTQYF.

The chain has TRBV10-3 and TRBJ1-2; D may be TRBD1 (6 bases). Trimming left V 9 bases short and J 2 bases short, with 16 bases between. The CDR3 contains 14 residues. Germline-derived CDR1 and CDR2 are ENHRY and SYGVKD. The CDR3 DNA reads TGTGCCATTCGCGAGGGGGAGGTAAACTATGGCTACACCTTC. Its translation: CAIREGEVNYGYTF.

This chain uses TRBV30 with TRBJ2-7; D is possibly TRBD1 or TRBD2 (5 bases each). CDR3 length: 13 amino acids. Trimming cost V 5 bases and J 0 bases, with 11 bases left between them. Germline V gene data show CDR1 as GTSNPN and CDR2 as SVGIG (reference sequence). The CDR3 loop reads CAWGTQSSYEQYV. DNA of the CDR3: TGTGCCTGGGGGACGCAAAGCTCCTACGAGCAGTACGTC.

The chain couples TRBV19 to TRBJ2-7; 9 bases fit TRBD1. The CDR3 covers 13 residues. The V gene end was trimmed by 5 bases and the J gene end by 6 bases; junction bases not matched to a gene: 5. Looked up from germline, CDR1 is LNHDA and CDR2 is SQIVND (reference sequence). The CDR3 nucleotides read TGTGCCAGTAGTCCAGGGACAGGGCGCGAGCAGTACGTC. This encodes CASSPGTGREQYV.

This rearrangement joins TRBV28 to TRBJ2-1; D perhaps matches TRBD2 (5 bases). The CDR3 covers 12 residues. The V gene's germline CDR1 is MDHEN and CDR2 SYDVKM. V lost 3 bases and J 12 bases, leaving 12 bases between the germline ends. The CDR3 reads CASSFIIGLQFF. CDR3 DNA: TGTGCCAGCAGTTTCATCATCGGACTGCAGTTCTTC.

This chain links TRBV9 with TRBJ2-3; maybe TRBD2 (6 bases). The germline CDR1 and CDR2 sequences are SGDLS and YYNGEE. With 2 bases removed from V and 2 bases from J, the gap between germline ends came to 15 bases. The CDR3 extends over 16 amino acids. The CDR3 DNA reads TGTGCCAGCAGCGTGCCTCAGGGAGGCTTCACAGATACGCAGTATTTT. Its translation is CASSVPQGGFTDTQYF.